This T cell receptor (beta chain) originates from a study of radiotherapy plus CTLA-4 blockade in lung cancer (dated by TCRdb to the late 2010s). Context from the whole study: Objective responses were observed in more than 15% of enrolled patients, and disease control was achieved in around 30%.

This clone has just one count. The clone's antigen remains unknown. Base quality data are lacking; no much larger clone is found one base away. The CDR3 contains 12 residues, cysteine and phenylalanine counted. Left in the record is the CDR3 DNA by itself, 36 bases read in frame from the first base. At the junction V is shortened by 3 bases and J by 5 bases, with 7 bases in between. According to the germline V gene (reference sequence), CDR1 reads PRHDT and CDR2 reads FYEKMQ. Library prep was done by the immunoSEQ multiplex PCR assay. In its TCRdb copy, this immuneACCESS table keeps in-frame sequences only and misses some clones. Where compared with another copy, unresolved V genes explain less than half of these, and the others have no known cause. For this sample the table gives about 97,000 clones, of which under 85% were detected only once. The ten largest clones add up to around 2.8% of the sample.

Points the paper makes about the study in general: After treatment with radiotherapy and ipilimumab, TCR clones that originated in tumors expanded in peripheral blood. The strongest predictors of response were reported to be early dynamic shifts in blood T cell clones along with a rise in serum interferon-beta following radiation.

In this study, focal radiation therapy paired with CTLA-4 blockade (ipilimumab) was tested in patients who had chemo-refractory metastatic non-small-cell lung cancer. The sequencing here drew on peripheral blood, taken from a patient treated with radiotherapy plus ipilimumab. This clonotype was sampled from a human donor with non-small cell lung cancer who had a partial response to radiotherapy plus ipilimumab. Some clones in this sample may be carry-over from other donors' samples. The rearrangement joined TRBV13 to TRBJ1-1; too little of a D gene remains to name it. CDR3 sequence: CASSFGVTEAFF. The nucleotide sequence is TGTGCCAGCAGCTTCGGGGTAACTGAAGCTTTCTTT.